These 27 T cell receptor beta chains share one sample of origin, sequenced in a study of T cells in Graves' hyperthyroidism and ophthalmopathy. Amplified TCR beta CDR3 regions derived from RNA transcripts. First-round RT-PCR with HTBI primers amplified the TCR CDR3 region. MiXCR, run by TCRdb on the multiplex PCR reads, gives a single entry per CDR3 protein. The sample holds hundreds of thousands of distinct CDR3 sequences, roughly 14% seen once. The sample comprised blood. The receptors come from a woman aged 45-65 years with Graves' ophthalmopathy.

This clonotype turned up a few times. The chain uses TRBV9 and TRBJ2-2; 7 nucleotides agree with TRBD2. The CDR3 extends over 15 amino acids. The germline V gene encodes CDR1 SGDLS and CDR2 YYNGEE. V was clipped by 3 bases and J by 2 bases; unmatched bases: 4. DNA of the CDR3: TGTGCCAGCAGCGCCAGCGGGAAAAACACCGGGGAGCTGTTTTTT. This sequence encodes CASSASGKNTGELFF.

As concerns this clonotype: A single base separates this from a much larger clone, so it may be a read error. This sequence joins TRBV7-3 and TRBJ2-7; 8 bases fit TRBD2. Germline V gives CDR1 SGHTA, CDR2 FQGTGA. V dropped 3 bases and J dropped 3; count of bases not matched to a gene: 22. This CDR3 region has 20 residues. The CDR3 sequence: CASSFLRASGSRVGSYEQYF. In DNA, the CDR3 is TGTGCCAGCAGCTTTCTCCGGGCTAGCGGGTCCCGGGTGGGGAGCTACGAGCAGTACTTC.

This clonotype was counted a few times. The V and J genes are TRBV6-5 and TRBJ2-4; no clear D gene. Per the germline V gene, CDR1 is MNHEY and CDR2 is SVGAGI. The CDR3 contains 17 residues. The ends were cut back, 0 bases at V and 7 bases at J, with 19 bases in the middle. The CDR3 loop is CASSYSSSPHTSNIQYF. The CDR3 coding sequence is TGTGCCAGCAGTTACTCGAGCTCACCACATACCTCGAACATTCAGTACTTC.

This clonotype was picked up many times. This rearrangement joins TRBV12-3 or TRBV12-4 to TRBJ1-4; D unclear. The CDR3 loop spans 14 amino acids. V lost 6 bases and J lost 0, with 8 bases in between. CDR3: CASRIDTTNEKLFF. CDR3 DNA: TGTGCCAGCAGGATAGACACAACTAATGAAAAACTGTTTTTT.

This clonotype was observed at least ten times. The chain couples TRBV7-9 to TRBJ2-5; 10 bases line up with TRBD2. V was pared by 3 bases and J by 4 bases, with 11 bases of the junction left unmatched. The CDR3 spans 17 residues. Germline CDR1 is SEHNR and CDR2 is FQNEAQ (reference sequence). CDR3 region: CASSLTSGRGMRETQYF. In DNA form, the CDR3 reads TGTGCCAGCAGCTTGACTAGCGGGCGAGGCATGAGAGAGACCCAGTACTTC.

There are many counts of this clonotype. The CDR3 DNA is TGTGCCAGCTCACCACAGATTGGGTTTAGTGAAGCTTTCTTT. Translation gives CASSPQIGFSEAFF. The chain joins TRBV18 to TRBJ1-1; D is unresolved. Per germline, CDR1 KGHSH and CDR2 LQKENI. This CDR3 has 14 amino acids. Trimming left V 1 base short and J 7 bases short, with 13 bases between.

Ten or more counts support this clonotype. The chain joins TRBV6-1 to TRBJ2-1, with 8 bases lining up with TRBD2. CDR3 length: 14 residues. CDR1 is MNHNS and CDR2 is SASEGT in the germline V gene. Trimming removed 10 bases from V and 4 bases from J; junction bases left unmatched: 9. The CDR3 sequence: CATILSGVYNEQFF. In nucleotides, the CDR3 is TGTGCCACCATACTTAGCGGGGTTTACAATGAGCAGTTCTTC.

The CDR3 nucleotides are TGTGCCACCCAAAAAGGATCGGGCGGCTACACCTTC. Its translation is CATQKGSGGYTF. This chain connects TRBV24-1 to TRBJ1-2, with unresolved D. The CDR3 contains 12 residues. Deletions cut 9 bases from V and 8 bases from J, with 15 bases between. The germline V gene has CDR1 KGHDR and CDR2 SFDVKD.

The chain is built from TRBV14 and TRBJ2-7; 10 bases fit TRBD1. J lost 4 bases, V lost 10 bases, and 7 bases had no gene match. The germline V gene encodes CDR1 SGHDN and CDR2 FVKESK. The CDR3 is 13 residues long. The CDR3, as DNA: TGTGCCAAAACCCGGGACAGGGGTTACGAGCAGTACTTC. It translates to CAKTRDRGYEQYF.

This chain links TRBV6-1 with TRBJ1-5, with D possibly TRBD1 on 5 matching bases. The length of the CDR3 is 14 residues. Looked up from germline, CDR1 is MNHNS and CDR2 is SASEGT. The V gene lost 7 bases and the J gene lost 6 bases, with 16 bases spanning the gap. The CDR3 nucleotides are TGTGCCAGCAACAGGCGGGGGGTTGGTCAGCCCCAGCATTTT. Translation: CASNRRGVGQPQHF.

The chain recombines TRBV19 with TRBJ2-7; no firm D call. Germline CDR1 and CDR2: LNHDA and SQIVND (reference sequence). CDR3 length: 13 residues. The V end was cut by 4 bases, the J end by 2 bases, with 9 bases between. CDR3 loop: CASSTVHTYEQYF. The CDR3, as DNA: TGTGCCAGTAGTACGGTCCACACCTACGAGCAGTACTTC.

This clonotype was detected ten times or more. The rearrangement links TRBV5-1 to TRBJ2-3; TRBD2 matches at 8 bases. Germline CDR1 is SGHRS and CDR2 is YFSETQ. The CDR3 sequence is 15 residues long. Trimming at V came to 3 bases and at J to 2 bases, leaving 5 bases not matched to a gene. DNA of the CDR3: TGCGCCAGCAGCTCCAGCGGGAGTCCCACAGATACGCAGTATTTT. Protein product: CASSSSGSPTDTQYF. Drawing the rest from reference TRBV5-1 and TRBJ2-3, the complete variable domain is KAGVTQTPRYLIKTRGQQVTLSCSPISGHRSVSWYQQTPGQGLQFLFEYFSETQRNKGNFPGRFSGRQFSNSRSEMNVSTLELGDSALYLCASSSSGSPTDTQYFGPGTRLTVL.

This clonotype was observed many times. The CDR3 coding sequence is TGTGCCAGCAGCACGGGTAATACGCAGTATTTT. It codes for CASSTGNTQYF. J is TRBJ2-3 and V is TRBV12-3 or TRBV12-4; unclear D gene. The ends were cut back, 6 bases at V and 7 bases at J, with 8 bases in the middle. This CDR3 spans 11 amino acids.

This clonotype was counted ten times or more. The chain is built from TRBV20-1 and TRBJ2-1, with 7 bases aligning to TRBD2. Germline V gene data show CDR1 as DFQATT and CDR2 as SNEGSKA (reference sequence). V dropped 3 bases and J dropped 4; count of bases not matched to a gene: 18. The CDR3 sequence is 18 residues long. The CDR3 loop is CSASSWGAGRELYNEQFF. The CDR3 DNA follows: TGCAGTGCTAGCTCTTGGGGAGCAGGGAGGGAATTATACAATGAGCAGTTCTTC.

This clonotype was seen many times. The chain is built from TRBV20-1 and TRBJ2-7, with 8 bases matching TRBD2. J was trimmed by 1 base and V by 1 base; bases with no gene match: 6. Germline assignment: CDR1 DFQATT and CDR2 SNEGSKA (reference sequence). This CDR3 is built from 15 residues. In DNA form, the CDR3 reads TGCAGTGCTAGAGGAAGGAGCGGGGGTTCCTACGAGCAGTACTTC. Encoded protein: CSARGRSGGSYEQYF.

In this sample, this clonotype turned up many times. V and J are TRBV30 and TRBJ1-1; D perhaps matches TRBD1 (6 bases). The CDR3 has 13 residues. V dropped 4 bases and J dropped 1 base, with 10 bases sitting between them. Germline V CDR1 and CDR2: GTSNPN, SVGIG (reference sequence). DNA of the CDR3: TGTGCCTGGAAAGGACAGACGAACACTGAAGCTTTCTTT. Translating it yields CAWKGQTNTEAFF.

There are many counts of this clonotype. The J gene is TRBJ2-7, the V gene TRBV7-2; D tentatively reads TRBD1 or TRBD2 (5 bases each). Germline lookup yields CDR1 SGHTA and CDR2 FQGNSA. There are 15 residues in the CDR3. V dropped 5 bases and J dropped 3 bases, with 17 bases sitting between them. The CDR3 region has the DNA TGTGCCAGCAGCATAGACCAGGGACGGAACTACGAGCAGTACTTC. Translated, it gives CASSIDQGRNYEQYF.

This clonotype was observed at least ten times. This rearrangement joins TRBV11-2 to TRBJ1-2; D remains ambiguous. This CDR3 has 14 amino acids. With 3 bases removed from V and 0 bases from J, the gap between germline ends came to 8 bases. The germline CDR1 and CDR2 sequences are SGHAT and FQNNGV. The CDR3 is CASSFGGTNYGYTF. The CDR3 region has the DNA TGTGCCAGCAGCTTCGGCGGAACTAACTATGGCTACACCTTC.

The chain is built from TRBV20-1 and TRBJ2-2; 8 bases line up with TRBD2. Germline CDR1 and CDR2: DFQATT and SNEGSKA (reference sequence). V gave up 0 bases and J gave up 8 bases; unmatched junction bases: 11. The CDR3 totals 16 residues. The CDR3 region is CSARDIGAGEAGELFF. The DNA for the CDR3 is TGCAGTGCTAGAGATATCGGAGCGGGAGAAGCGGGGGAGCTGTTTTTT.

This clonotype was counted only a few times. The J gene is TRBJ2-2, the V gene TRBV11-2; D perhaps matches TRBD1 (5 bases). From germline, CDR1 is SGHAT and CDR2 FQNNGV. The CDR3 is 14 residues long. Trimming left V 5 bases short and J 5 bases short, with 12 bases between. The CDR3 DNA reads as TGTGCCAGCAGCGAGATACAGGTTACCGGGGAGCTGTTTTTT. Protein sequence: CASSEIQVTGELFF.

The chain uses TRBV28 and TRBJ1-5; tentative D call: TRBD1 (5 bases). CDR1 MDHEN and CDR2 SYDVKM come from the germline V gene. V gave up 6 bases and J gave up 0 bases, with 21 bases separating them. CDR3 length: 18 amino acids. The CDR3 DNA is TGTGCCAGCAGCTGGAGGGGTGACGGATTCTATAGCAATCAGCCCCAGCATTTT. Translated, it gives CASSWRGDGFYSNQPQHF. Full variable domain (rest looked up from reference TRBV28 and TRBJ1-5): DVKVTQSSRYLVKRTGEKVFLECVQDMDHENMFWYRQDPGLGLRLIYFSYDVKMKEKGDIPEGYSVSREKKERFSLILESASTNQTSMYLCASSWRGDGFYSNQPQHFGDGTRLSIL.

This CDR3 reads CASSIVGSFYEQYF. For the CDR3, the DNA is TGTGCCAGTAGTATAGTGGGCTCCTTTTACGAGCAGTACTTC. This chain uses TRBV19 with TRBJ2-7; the D is unclear. The CDR3 is 14 residues long. Trimming removed 1 base at V and 4 bases at J, with 11 bases between. The V gene's germline CDR1 is LNHDA and CDR2 SQIVND (reference sequence).

This clonotype was counted ten times or more. V gene TRBV7-3 combines with J gene TRBJ2-1, with 9 nucleotides matching TRBD1. J was trimmed by 3 bases and V by 0 bases; bases with no gene match: 0. Germline V gene sequence: CDR1 SGHTA, CDR2 FQGTGA. The CDR3 length is 15 residues. The CDR3 loop reads CASSLTGQGYNEQFF. As DNA, the CDR3 is TGTGCCAGCAGCTTAACGGGACAGGGCTACAATGAGCAGTTCTTC.

CDR3 DNA sequence: TGTGCCACTCACTCTGGGGGGCAGAGTACAGATACGCAGTATTTT. This translates into CATHSGGQSTDTQYF. This chain connects TRBV30 to TRBJ2-3; D possibly uses TRBD1 or TRBD2 (6 bases each). Trimming removed 8 bases from V and 3 bases from J, with 21 bases in between. Per the germline V gene, CDR1 is GTSNPN and CDR2 is SVGIG (reference sequence). The CDR3 is 15 amino acids.

Many counts were recorded for this clonotype. The chain recombines TRBV6-2 or TRBV6-3 with TRBJ2-1; D unclear. Germline V gene sequence: CDR1 MNHEY, CDR2 SVGEGT. V was trimmed by 5 bases and J by 9 bases, leaving 11 bases between them. The CDR3 consists of 12 residues. In nucleotides, the CDR3 is TGTGCCAGCAGTACTCGAGAAGGTGAGCAGTTCTTC. Amino acid sequence: CASSTREGEQFF.

This clonotype has a count of ten or more. This chain connects TRBV29-1 to TRBJ2-7; 9 bases are shared with TRBD1. Unmatched junction bases numbered 8, after V lost 6 bases and J lost 2 bases. The CDR3 is made up of 14 amino acids. Per the germline V gene, CDR1 is SQVTM and CDR2 is ANQGSEA. Here the CDR3 reads CSVADRGKTYEQYF. CDR3 in DNA: TGCAGCGTCGCTGACAGGGGGAAAACCTACGAGCAGTACTTC.

V usage is TRBV9 and J usage is TRBJ1-5, with a weak D call TRBD1 (6 bases). V was pared by 4 bases and J by 0 bases, with 20 bases between. The CDR3 extends over 18 amino acids. CDR1 and CDR2 from the germline V gene are SGDLS and YYNGEE. CDR3 sequence reads: CASSSGEQGEYSNQPQHF. The DNA of the CDR3 is TGTGCCAGCAGCTCGGGGGAACAGGGAGAATATAGCAATCAGCCCCAGCATTTT.